What follows are 26 T cell receptor beta chains derived from one specimen sequenced in a study of response to subunit inactivated influenza vaccine. TCRdb re-analysed the RT-PCR reads in MiXCR, keeping a single row per CDR3 protein. The sample holds some 500,000 distinct CDR3 sequences; approximately 16% are singletons and the top ten take 2.5% to 3.5%. The sequencing here drew on CD4+ T cells sorted from PBMCs, taken 23 to 25 months after vaccination. These receptors were collected from a man aged 45 to 75 who received an inactivated influenza vaccine.

This clonotype occurred a few times. J is TRBJ2-1 and V is TRBV5-1; TRBD1 is a possible D gene (6 bases). V was pared by 1 base and J by 0 bases, with 8 bases between. Per germline, CDR1 SGHRS and CDR2 YFSETQ. The CDR3 contains 15 residues. The CDR3 spells CASSLRQDSYNEQFF. The DNA of the CDR3 is TGCGCCAGCAGCTTGAGACAGGACTCCTACAATGAGCAGTTCTTC.

The V gene is TRBV3-1, the J gene TRBJ1-3, with D uncertain. Per the germline V gene, CDR1 is LGHDT and CDR2 is YNNKEL (reference sequence). This CDR3 comprises 12 residues. V lost 7 bases to trimming and J lost 1 base, with 5 bases between them. The CDR3 sequence: CASTPSGNTIYF. CDR3 bases: TGTGCCAGCACCCCTTCTGGAAACACCATATATTTT.

The chain has TRBV5-1 and TRBJ2-3; 9 positions match TRBD1. Germline trimming cut 4 bases from V and 8 bases from J; bases unmatched to any gene: 17. Germline CDR1 and CDR2: SGHRS and YFSETQ. The CDR3 contains 17 residues. The DNA for the CDR3 is TGCGCCAGCAGCGCCGTATCTTTGGGACAGGGAGCAGTTACGCAGTATTTT. It specifies CASSAVSLGQGAVTQYF.

The V and J genes are TRBV5-1 and TRBJ2-6; TRBD1 or TRBD2 may be the D gene (5 bases each). This CDR3 contains 16 residues. Trimming took off 4 bases at V and 0 bases at J, with 11 bases between the two ends. The germline CDR1 and CDR2 sequences are SGHRS and YFSETQ. CDR3 residues: CASSQGRFSGANVLTF. Written as DNA, the CDR3 is TGCGCCAGCAGCCAGGGACGGTTCTCTGGGGCCAACGTCCTGACTTTC.

V is TRBV20-1 and J is TRBJ1-5; the match to TRBD1 covers 7 bases. The CDR3 length is 15 residues. V lost 6 bases, J lost 4 bases, and 12 bases stayed unmatched. Germline loops: CDR1 DFQATT, CDR2 SNEGSKA (reference sequence). The CDR3 reads CSAYTGAVRNQPQHF. For the CDR3, the DNA is TGCAGTGCGTATACAGGGGCCGTAAGGAATCAGCCCCAGCATTTT.

This clonotype was seen many times. The chain combines TRBV10-3 with TRBJ2-1; weak D call: TRBD2 (5 bases). The germline V gene has CDR1 ENHRY and CDR2 SYGVKD. This CDR3 comprises 13 residues. V was cut by 6 bases and J by 7 bases, with 13 bases left in between. The CDR3 DNA is TGTGCCATCAGGGGAGAGGTCAGGAATGAGCAGTTCTTC. Translating it yields CAIRGEVRNEQFF.

This clonotype has a handful of counts. The genes are TRBV7-2 and TRBJ2-7; D gene unclear. V lost 5 bases, J lost 7 bases, and 9 bases lay in between. CDR1 and CDR2 (germline): SGHTA, FQGNSA. The CDR3 covers 11 residues. CDR3 sequence (DNA): TGTGCCAGCAGCACCTTTGCAGAGCAGTACTTC. Amino acids: CASSTFAEQYF.

This clonotype was counted a few times. This chain connects TRBV5-1 to TRBJ1-4; 10 bases match TRBD1. The germline V gene encodes CDR1 SGHRS and CDR2 YFSETQ. The CDR3 runs 15 residues. V trimming: 4 bases; J trimming: 4 bases; junction bases outside the gene matches: 4. The DNA for the CDR3 is TGCGCCAGCAGCCCGCGGACAGGGGGTAATGAAAAACTGTTTTTT. Translating it yields CASSPRTGGNEKLFF.

The V gene is TRBV7-9, the J gene TRBJ1-1; D may be TRBD1 (6 bases). From germline, CDR1 is SEHNR and CDR2 FQNEAQ (reference sequence). Trimming shortened V by 7 bases and J by 5 bases, and 14 bases separated the two germline ends. This CDR3 is built from 13 residues. CDR3 sequence reads: CASIRRGGTEAFF. DNA of the CDR3: TGTGCCAGCATCAGGAGGGGGGGAACTGAAGCTTTCTTT.

In this sample, this clonotype turned up many times. The chain couples TRBV20-1 to TRBJ2-7, with 10 bases identical to TRBD2. With 3 bases clipped from V and 0 bases from J, the junction kept 5 bases outside the gene matches. Germline V lookup: CDR1 DFQATT, CDR2 SNEGSKA (reference sequence). The CDR3 is 15 amino acids. The CDR3 spells CSASLAGVSSYEQYF. In DNA form, the CDR3 reads TGCAGTGCTAGCCTAGCGGGGGTGAGCTCCTACGAGCAGTACTTC.

This clonotype showed up just a few times. J is TRBJ1-1 and V is TRBV5-1; 8 bases agree with TRBD1. The germline V gene encodes CDR1 SGHRS and CDR2 YFSETQ. V lost 0 bases and J lost 0; bases outside the gene matches: 7. The CDR3 is 17 amino acids. Here the CDR3 DNA reads TGCGCCAGCAGCTTGGCGGGACAGGTTAATATGAACACTGAAGCTTTCTTT. Amino acids: CASSLAGQVNMNTEAFF.

The V gene is TRBV7-2, the J gene TRBJ2-5; 7 nucleotides line up with TRBD2. Germline CDR1 SGHTA, CDR2 FQGNSA. V lost 7 bases, J lost 4 bases, and 6 bases stayed unmatched. The CDR3 spans 13 residues. CDR3 in amino acids: CASTPGGAETQYF. In nucleotides, the CDR3 is TGTGCCAGCACCCCGGGGGGAGCAGAGACCCAGTACTTC. The whole variable domain, filled in from reference TRBV7-2 and TRBJ2-5, reads GAGVSQSPSNKVTEKGKDVELRCDPISGHTALYWYRQSLGQGLEFLIYFQGNSAPDKSGLPSDRFSAERTGGSVSTLTIQRTQQEDSAVYLCASTPGGAETQYFGPGTRLLVL.

This clonotype appeared a few times. V is TRBV10-3 and J is TRBJ2-3, with 9 bases identical to TRBD2. V trimming: 0 bases; J trimming: 6 bases; junction bases outside the gene matches: 4. The length of the CDR3 is 15 residues. Germline V gene data show CDR1 as ENHRY and CDR2 as SYGVKD. The DNA for the CDR3 is TGTGCCATCAGTGAGTCGGGGCTAGCGGGGGATACGCAGTATTTT. It translates to CAISESGLAGDTQYF.

This clonotype occurred a few times. This chain connects TRBV5-6 to TRBJ2-2; no firm D call. This CDR3 is 13 amino acids long. V was trimmed by 0 bases and J by 6 bases, leaving 6 bases between them. From germline, CDR1 is SGHDT and CDR2 YYEEEE. The CDR3 spells CASSLEVAGELFF. Written as DNA, the CDR3 is TGTGCCAGCAGCTTGGAGGTGGCCGGGGAGCTGTTTTTT.

In this sample, this clonotype turned up a few times. The J gene is TRBJ1-1, the V gene TRBV3-1; no firm D call. The CDR3 runs to 13 residues. Trimming took off 1 base at V and 7 bases at J, with 10 bases between the two ends. The germline V gene has CDR1 LGHDT and CDR2 YNNKEL (reference sequence). For the CDR3, the DNA is TGTGCCAGCAGCCAAGTAGATGGAGGTGAAGCTTTCTTT. Its translation: CASSQVDGGEAFF.

This clonotype was picked up a small number of times. V is TRBV12-3 or TRBV12-4 and J is TRBJ1-1; 10 nucleotides match TRBD1. Trimming removed 9 bases from V and 2 bases from J; junction bases left unmatched: 6. The CDR3 covers 14 residues. CDR3 bases: TGTGCCAGTGGACCGACAGGGGGCAACACTGAAGCTTTCTTT. Translating gives CASGPTGGNTEAFF.

This clonotype was seen only a few times. The V and J genes are TRBV6-1 and TRBJ2-2; D is possibly TRBD2 (6 bases). This CDR3 spans 13 amino acids. Trimming pared 2 bases from V and 6 bases from J, leaving 7 bases between. The germline CDR1 and CDR2 sequences are MNHNS and SASEGT. The CDR3 DNA reads TGTGCCAGCAGTGAATGGGGGGCCGGGGAGCTGTTTTTT. Its translation: CASSEWGAGELFF.

DNA of the CDR3: TGCAGTGCTAGAGATTCGGGGGCCGGGGCCAACGTCCTGACTTTC. This codes for CSARDSGAGANVLTF. The chain joins TRBV20-1 to TRBJ2-6; TRBD1 or TRBD2 may be the D gene (6 bases each). Germline V gene sequence: CDR1 DFQATT, CDR2 SNEGSKA (reference sequence). There are 15 residues in the CDR3. V lost 0 bases and J 4 bases, leaving 10 bases between the germline ends.

This clonotype was counted only a few times. V gene TRBV27 combines with J gene TRBJ2-2; 8 bases map to TRBD1. J gave up 1 base and V 7 bases, and 5 bases lay outside the gene matches. The CDR3 runs to 15 residues. Looked up from germline, CDR1 is MNHEY and CDR2 is SMNVEV (reference sequence). The CDR3 bases are TGTGCCAGCACCCTTGGGACAGGGAACACCGGGGAGCTGTTTTTT. Encoded protein: CASTLGTGNTGELFF.

This clonotype was recorded many times. CDR3 sequence (DNA): TGTGCCAGCTCAGTGGGGGGAAGCTCCTACGAGCAGTACTTC. This encodes CASSVGGSSYEQYF. The gene calls are TRBV12-3 or TRBV12-4 and TRBJ2-7, with D possibly being TRBD2 (6 bases). CDR3 length: 14 amino acids. Trimming took 8 bases from V and 0 from J, leaving 14 bases between them.

This clonotype has a handful of counts. The CDR3 protein is CASRMTSGRANEQYF. The CDR3 bases are TGTGCCAGCAGAATGACTAGCGGGAGGGCTAACGAGCAGTACTTC. This sequence joins TRBV7-9 and TRBJ2-7; 14 bases fit TRBD2. Per germline, CDR1 SEHNR and CDR2 FQNEAQ (reference sequence). This CDR3 is built from 15 residues. The V gene end was trimmed by 6 bases and the J gene end by 5 bases; junction bases not matched to a gene: 6.

There are many counts of this clonotype. V gene TRBV24-1 combines with J gene TRBJ2-1; maybe TRBD2 (5 bases). This CDR3 contains 17 residues. The V gene's germline CDR1 is KGHDR and CDR2 SFDVKD. V was trimmed by 5 bases and J by 0 bases, leaving 16 bases between them. The CDR3 reads CATSGDLRGSSYNEQFF. Here the CDR3 DNA reads TGTGCCACCAGTGGTGACCTAAGAGGGAGCTCCTACAATGAGCAGTTCTTC.

The V gene is TRBV28, the J gene TRBJ2-3; D is undetermined. The germline gives CDR1 MDHEN, CDR2 SYDVKM. The CDR3 has 12 residues. V dropped 6 bases and J dropped 5 bases, with 9 bases sitting between them. Here the CDR3 reads CASSSAEDTQYF. In nucleotides, the CDR3 is TGTGCCAGCAGCTCGGCTGAAGATACGCAGTATTTT.

The rearrangement uses TRBV12-3 or TRBV12-4 and TRBJ1-6; D is unclear. Trimming removed 1 base from V and 7 bases from J, with 11 bases in between. There are 15 residues in the CDR3. CDR3 coding DNA: TGTGCCAGCAGTTTAGTCTCCGGGGTAAATTCACCCCTCCACTTT. Its translation: CASSLVSGVNSPLHF.

J is TRBJ2-4 and V is TRBV20-1; the D gene is possibly TRBD1 (5 bases). CDR1 and CDR2 (germline): DFQATT, SNEGSKA (reference sequence). The CDR3 extends over 11 amino acids. V shed 3 bases and J shed 7 bases, with 7 bases lying between them. CDR3 loop: CSARGQNIQYF. The CDR3 nucleotides are TGCAGTGCTAGGGGGCAGAACATTCAGTACTTC.

This clonotype was seen ten or more times. As DNA, the CDR3 is TGCAGTGCTAGACTAGCGGGAGTGCCGAAAGAGCAGTACTTC. As protein: CSARLAGVPKEQYF. The chain carries TRBV20-1 and TRBJ2-7, with 10 bases lining up with TRBD2. CDR1 and CDR2 from the germline V gene are DFQATT and SNEGSKA (reference sequence). The CDR3 covers 14 residues. Germline trimming cut 2 bases from V and 7 bases from J; bases unmatched to any gene: 8.